Below, 14 T cell receptor beta chains from the same sample are listed, as sequenced in a study of cytomegalovirus exposure and HLA in healthy donors. It was with 60 Vbeta and 13 Jbeta primers that the PCR ran. Profiled with immunoSEQ multiplex PCR; TCRdb holds only in-frame clones, not every one. The data contain around 200,000 clones, 86% of them singletons. The sequencing input was PBMCs. The receptor source for this set is a woman in her twenties or thirties in good health and CMV-seronegative.

The V gene is TRBV5-4, the J gene TRBJ2-6; 7 bases line up with TRBD1. With V trimmed by 3 bases and J by 0 bases, 6 bases remained unmatched. The CDR3 is 17 residues long. Germline loops: CDR1 SGHNT, CDR2 YYREEE (reference sequence). As DNA, the CDR3 is TGTGCCAGCAGCTCGGGACAGCCCTACTCTGGGGCCAACGTCCTGACTTTC. It encodes CASSSGQPYSGANVLTF.

The chain has TRBV2 and TRBJ1-5; D is uncertain. The V end was cut by 6 bases, the J end by 6 bases, with 15 bases between. This CDR3 is 14 amino acids long. CDR1 is SNHLY, CDR2 FYNNEI, per germline. The CDR3 protein is CASRVTNSGQPQHF. CDR3 DNA sequence: TGTGCCAGCAGGGTTACAAATTCGGGTCAGCCCCAGCATTTT.

The chain recombines TRBV5-1 with TRBJ1-2; perhaps TRBD1 as D (6 bases). Germline CDR1 and CDR2: SGHRS and YFSETQ. The V end lost 4 bases, the J end lost 3 bases, and 16 bases lay between the germline ends. The CDR3 contains 15 residues. The CDR3 DNA is TGCGCCAGCAGCGACCCCGGGCAGGGGTACTATGGCTACACCTTC. It specifies CASSDPGQGYYGYTF.

The CDR3 here is CASSLEDSSTDTQYF. CDR3 bases: TGCGCCAGCAGCTTGGAAGACAGTAGCACAGATACGCAGTATTTT. The V call is TRBV5-1, the J call TRBJ2-3; possible D gene TRBD1, 5 bases. There are 15 residues in the CDR3. Germline V CDR1 and CDR2: SGHRS, YFSETQ. Trimming stripped 0 bases from V and 0 bases from J, with 8 bases between.

Regarding this clone: Other DNA sequences of this sample code for an identical CDR3. This chain links TRBV5-1 with TRBJ2-7; weak D call: TRBD2 (6 bases). Between the trimmed V and J ends, which lost 0 bases and 2 bases, there was a span of 12 bases. Germline assignment: CDR1 SGHRS and CDR2 YFSETQ. The CDR3 is made up of 15 amino acids. CDR3 loop: CASSLGGGNTYEQYF. The DNA of the CDR3 is TGCGCCAGCAGCTTGGGGGGCGGGAACACCTACGAGCAGTACTTC.

The CDR3 loop is CASSDSEASTDTQYF. CDR3 coding DNA: TGTGCCAGCAGTGACTCAGAGGCCAGCACAGATACGCAGTATTTT. The gene calls are TRBV6-4 and TRBJ2-3; D uncertain. CDR1 MRHNA and CDR2 SNTAGT come from the germline V gene. V lost 0 bases to trimming and J lost 0 bases, with 7 bases between them. The CDR3 has 15 residues.

This sequence joins TRBV4-1 and TRBJ1-2, with D maybe TRBD1 (5 bases). CDR1 is MGHRA and CDR2 is YSYEKL in the germline V gene. V was cut by 0 bases and J by 14 bases, with 22 bases left in between. CDR3 length: 15 amino acids. The CDR3 sequence is CASSQDGIARAGRTF. DNA for the CDR3: TGCGCCAGCAGCCAAGATGGGATTGCTCGGGCAGGGAGGACCTTC.

This chain links TRBV28 with TRBJ1-2; D call uncertain. The CDR3 runs to 13 residues. Trimming cost V 4 bases and J 0 bases, with 6 bases left between them. Per germline, CDR1 MDHEN and CDR2 SYDVKM. This CDR3 reads CASSSGPNYGYTF. Here the CDR3 DNA reads TGTGCCAGCAGTTCGGGTCCTAACTATGGCTACACCTTC.

This rearrangement joins TRBV14 to TRBJ2-5; D gene unclear. Germline loops: CDR1 SGHDN, CDR2 FVKESK. The ends were cut back, 4 bases at V and 2 bases at J, with 17 bases in the middle. This CDR3 is built from 16 residues. This CDR3 reads CASSLLFVIKQETQYF. The CDR3 DNA is TGTGCCAGCAGCCTACTTTTTGTGATCAAACAAGAGACCCAGTACTTC.

The chain is built from TRBV28 and TRBJ1-5; the match to TRBD1 covers 11 bases. Trimming took 7 bases from V and 8 from J; bases not matched to a gene: 10. Germline assignment: CDR1 MDHEN and CDR2 SYDVKM. The CDR3 covers 15 residues. DNA of the CDR3: TGTGCCAGCAACGAACCGGGGACAGGGGGGGAGCCCCAGCATTTT. Protein: CASNEPGTGGEPQHF.

The gene calls are TRBV5-4 and TRBJ1-3, with 8 positions matching TRBD1. The CDR3 is 13 amino acids. The J segment lost 7 bases and the V segment lost 5 bases, leaving 5 bases of the junction unmatched. CDR1 and CDR2 (germline): SGHNT, YYREEE (reference sequence). The DNA for the CDR3 is TGTGCCAGCAGTAAGACAGGGGTCAACACCATATATTTT. This translates into CASSKTGVNTIYF.

This rearrangement joins TRBV29-1 to TRBJ1-1; tentatively, D is TRBD1 (5 bases). Per the germline V gene, CDR1 is SQVTM and CDR2 is ANQGSEA. This CDR3 comprises 13 residues. V shed 4 bases and J shed 1 base, with 10 bases lying between them. CDR3 amino acids: CSVAWTKNTEAFF. The CDR3 nucleotides read TGCAGCGTTGCATGGACAAAGAACACTGAAGCTTTCTTT.

V is TRBV7-6 and J is TRBJ2-5; 9 positions agree with TRBD1. Trimming removed 2 bases from V and 5 bases from J; junction bases left unmatched: 9. CDR3 length: 16 amino acids. The germline gives CDR1 SGHVS, CDR2 FNYEAQ. DNA for the CDR3: TGTGCCAGCAGCTTATTCCCGGGACAGGGCCCCGAGACCCAGTACTTC. Encoded protein: CASSLFPGQGPETQYF.

This clone was recorded once. The V gene is TRBV29-1, the J gene TRBJ2-1; TRBD2 agrees at 7 bases. After removal of 7 bases from V and 7 bases from J, the junction contained 19 bases not matched to a gene. Germline CDR1 SQVTM, CDR2 ANQGSEA. CDR3 length: 16 residues. DNA for the CDR3: TGCAGCGCTGCGGGGAGGGGCGGACTACACCCGAATGAGCAGTTCTTC. Protein product: CSAAGRGGLHPNEQFF.